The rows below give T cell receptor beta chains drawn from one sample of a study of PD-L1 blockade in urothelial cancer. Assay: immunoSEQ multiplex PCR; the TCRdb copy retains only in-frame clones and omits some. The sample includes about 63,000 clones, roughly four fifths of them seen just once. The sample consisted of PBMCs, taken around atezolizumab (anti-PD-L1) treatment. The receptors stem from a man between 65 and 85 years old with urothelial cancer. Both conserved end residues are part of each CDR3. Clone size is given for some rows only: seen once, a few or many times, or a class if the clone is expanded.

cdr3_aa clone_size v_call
CASSARGPTSNQPQHF few TRBV5-5
CASSSPYRVLRGQSYEQYF NA TRBV7-3
CATQAAGNTEAFF NA TRBV6-1
CASSQDRARSSTDTQYF NA TRBV4-1
CASSSETGGSNTEAFF once TRBV7-9
CASTWDEGEQYF NA TRBV10-3
CASGPSSGGQEEQFF NA TRBV12-5
CASSPPSRVGTDTQYF NA TRBV18
CASSPGPIRQGGTEAFF NA TRBV7-3
CATSLNSGSEGEQFF NA TRBV15
CAWSVHGTGAAFF few TRBV30
CASSSDRQETQYF few TRBV19
CASSLVRQGLYEQYF many TRBV18
CASSQESPGQVPGEQYF NA TRBV4-1
CASRRTSAQGYEQYF NA TRBV11-3
CASSPRQANQPQHF few TRBV18
CATSQMTSGSGELFF NA TRBV15
CASSSGMNTEAFF NA TRBV18
CASSMSRGSYGEQFF NA TRBV7-2
CATSRAEPSGAFF NA TRBV15
CASSLPDRVVNEQFF NA TRBV5-6
CSDPLASGRAYEQYF NA TRBV29-1
CASSQAVGASGANVLTF NA TRBV4-2
CASSSGLAGEAGELFF NA TRBV7-3
CASSPGLRETQYF NA TRBV6-5
CASSLAGSGYEQYF NA TRBV7-2
CANNPTSGGSTGELFF few TRBV6-6
CASSVESGGRVDTQYF few TRBV9
CASSATGMVAFF NA TRBV25-1
CASSFGGGEELFF many TRBV5-1
CASSSTGGDTDTQYF NA TRBV11-3
CAGRPTGGPISDQPQHF NA TRBV7-2